The present T cell receptor beta chain was sequenced within a study of Ad26.COV2.S vaccination and SARS-CoV-2 variants. Germline V CDR1 and CDR2: SGHNT, YYREEE (reference sequence). After removal of 3 bases from V and 6 bases from J, the junction contained 5 bases not matched to a gene. The CDR3 extends over 13 amino acids. Profiling relied on immunoSEQ multiplex PCR, and the TCRdb table lists in-frame clones only, not all of them. The data show 250,000 to 300,000 clones, with around 87% seen just once and about 3.1% held by the top ten. Treatment noted: around 19 received Ad26.COV2.S at low or high dose, single or two shots; about 5 received placebo; per-sample allocation not given. Collection of the samples took place on day 63 after the first injection of vaccine or placebo.

The source material was peripheral blood, sampled in a trial of Ad26.COV2.S vaccine versus placebo. The rearrangement links TRBV5-4 to TRBJ2-5, with 7 positions matching TRBD1. The TCR comes from a person aged 18-65 years who received the Ad26.COV2.S COVID-19 vaccine or a placebo. The CDR3 protein is CASSSGGIKTQYF. The CDR3 nucleotides read TGTGCCAGCAGCTCAGGGGGAATAAAGACCCAGTACTTC.